The T cell receptor beta chain under discussion was sequenced for a study of vaccination and CD4 T cells after COVID-19 (dated by TCRdb to the early 2020s). The study in broad terms: SARS-CoV-2 positivity had been established in the convalescent patients by nasal swab PCR, and mild disease was recorded in roughly ten of these patients and severe disease in one. Post-COVID blood samples were collected from convalescent patients a median of approximately 93 days after diagnosis, with a range of about 30 to 161 days. The spike-specific CD4+ TCR repertoire was compared before and after mRNA vaccination in approximately ten COVID-19 convalescent patients and several infection-naive healthy vaccine recipients. For stimulating the cultures, overlapping spike peptide pools were used, derived from SARS-CoV-2 as well as from the common cold coronaviruses HCoV-NL63, HCoV-OC43 and HCoV-229E. Post-vaccine blood samples were taken a median of roughly 72 days after the second vaccine dose, with a range of 14 to 241 days. In the convalescent cohort there were six males and four females, among whom were two Hispanic individuals, seven Caucasians, two Asians and one multiracial person. Two doses of either the Pfizer-BioNTech BNT162b2 vaccine (n=8) or the Moderna mRNA-1273 vaccine (n=2) were administered to participants. In control cultures, a CEFX viral epitope pool was used as positive control, an HIV-1 Nef peptide pool was used as negative control, or no peptide was added. Here is what the overall study found, with its caveats: Among convalescent patients, a median about 90% of the SARS-CoV-2-reactive clones seen after vaccination appeared only after vaccination, which suggests priming specific to the vaccine. In convalescent patients, nearly all vaccine-specific clones (304 of 307) were found to be mono-reactive for SARS-CoV-2 spike rather than cross-reactive with common cold coronaviruses. The median number of SARS-CoV-2-reactive clonotypes rose from approximately 20 after infection to 38 after vaccination, but the change was not significant. Relatively few convalescent patients were included in the study, and early timepoints after natural infection were not analyzed.

Only a few counts were recorded for this clonotype. No antigen is known for it. Base qualities are not at hand, and no much larger clone is one base apart. Library preparation employed PCR. At the Johns Hopkins FTIC core, DNA from the cultured CD4+ T cells underwent TCR sequencing with the Oncomine TCR Beta short-read assay. The QIAamp micro DNA kit was used to extract genomic DNA from the cultured CD4+ T cells. The Oncomine TCR Beta libraries from cultured CD4+ T cells were pooled using unique dual indexes and then sequenced on an Illumina iSeq 100. The published analysis was carried out like this. Non-productive sequences were filtered out, and CDR3s that did not start with C, did not end with F or W, or were shorter than 7 amino acids were discarded. Antigen-specific clonotypes were identified with the MANAFEST web application by comparing peptide-stimulated wells with reference and other culture wells. To be called positive, a clone needed an FDR below 0.05, an odds ratio above 5, and a productive frequency above 0.1% in at least two of three replicate wells. Cross-reactive clonotypes were defined as significantly expanded in both SARS-CoV-2 spike wells and at least one common cold coronavirus spike condition. Levenshtein distances (stringdist) and unrooted phylogenetic trees (ape) in R version 3.6.1 were used to assess CDR3 homology. TCRdb reprocessing: public reads trimmed at Q25 with fastp, clones called with MiXCR, in-frame beta chains kept. Records with the same CDR3 protein are collapsed into one entry carrying the most frequent genes and DNA. The authors' filters were not applied to this entry. Here the sample has 9,500 to 15,000 distinct CDR3 sequences; 40% to 50% occur a single time. The top ten constitute around 15% of the sample.

The sample's treatment or condition label, in plain terms: approximately 10-day PBMC culture with coronavirus spike peptide pools or control peptides (ViraFEST assay). The ViraFEST assay was used in the study, in which antigen-specific T cells were expanded with peptide pools and expanded clonotypes were subsequently identified by TCR sequencing. The convalescent patients' positive SARS-CoV-2 PCR tests were from March to December 2020, which was before the Alpha, Beta and Delta variants emerged in the United States. PBMCs were cultured at roughly 1.8 million per well in IMDM supplemented with 5% human AB serum and about 10 IU/ml IL-2, with about 10 ug/ml peptide pools added. On days 3 and 7, half of the culture medium was replaced with fresh IL-2-containing medium. Once the cells had been in culture for ten to eleven days, the EasySep CD4+ T cell isolation kit was used to isolate CD4+ T cells by negative selection. Ficoll-Paque Plus gradient centrifugation was used to isolate PBMCs from whole blood, and the isolated PBMCs were then either used fresh or cryopreserved at -140C. In general, triplicate wells were set up for every culture condition.

CDR1 and CDR2 are read off the germline V gene as SGHNT and YENEEA. The cysteine opens and the phenylalanine closes a CDR3 of 20 amino acids. Just CDR3 DNA is preserved here, 60 bases in frame from base 1. Trimmed from V: 2 bases; trimmed from J: 2 bases; junction bases lacking a gene match: 10. This sequence uses TRBV11-3 and TRBJ2-2; TRBD2 lines up with 14 middle nucleotides. Sequencing was done on a sample of CD4+ T cells from blood, cultured in vitro. This TCR came from a human donor who had recovered from COVID-19. The DNA reads as follows: TGTGCCAGCAGCTTAAATCTGGGACTAGCGGGGGACCCTAACACCGGGGAGCTGTTTTTT. The translation is CASSLNLGLAGDPNTGELFF.